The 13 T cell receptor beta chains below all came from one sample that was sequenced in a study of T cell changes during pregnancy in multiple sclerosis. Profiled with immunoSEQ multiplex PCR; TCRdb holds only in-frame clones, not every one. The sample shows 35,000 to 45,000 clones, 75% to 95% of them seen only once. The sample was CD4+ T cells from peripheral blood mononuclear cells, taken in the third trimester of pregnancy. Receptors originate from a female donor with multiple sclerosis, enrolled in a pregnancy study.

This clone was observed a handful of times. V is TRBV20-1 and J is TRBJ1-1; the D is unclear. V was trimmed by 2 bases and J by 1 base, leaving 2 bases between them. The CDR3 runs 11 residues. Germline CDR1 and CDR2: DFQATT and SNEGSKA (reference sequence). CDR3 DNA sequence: TGCAGTGCTAGACAGAACACTGAAGCTTTCTTT. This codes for CSARQNTEAFF.

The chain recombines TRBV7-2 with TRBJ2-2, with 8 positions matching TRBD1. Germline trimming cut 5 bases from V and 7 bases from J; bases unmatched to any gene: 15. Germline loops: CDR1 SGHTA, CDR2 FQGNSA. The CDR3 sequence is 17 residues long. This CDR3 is CASSPDSGQGRGGELFF. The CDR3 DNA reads TGTGCCAGCAGCCCCGACTCCGGACAGGGTAGGGGCGGGGAGCTGTTTTTT.

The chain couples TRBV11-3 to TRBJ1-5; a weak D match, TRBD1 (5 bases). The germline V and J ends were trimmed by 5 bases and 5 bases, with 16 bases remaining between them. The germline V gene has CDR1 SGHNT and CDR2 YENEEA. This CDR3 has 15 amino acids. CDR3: CASSVSGHLYQPQHF. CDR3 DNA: TGTGCCAGCAGCGTCTCCGGACACCTTTATCAGCCCCAGCATTTT. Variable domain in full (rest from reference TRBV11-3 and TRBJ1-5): EAGVVQSPRYKIIEKKQPVAFWCNPISGHNTLYWYLQNLGQGPELLIRYENEEAVDDSQLPKDRFSAERLKGVDSTLKIQPAELGDSAVYLCASSVSGHLYQPQHFGDGTRLSIL.

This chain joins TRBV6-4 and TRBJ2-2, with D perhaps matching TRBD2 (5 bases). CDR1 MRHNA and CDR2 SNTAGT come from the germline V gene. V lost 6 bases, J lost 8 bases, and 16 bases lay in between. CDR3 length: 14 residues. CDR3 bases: TGTGCCAGCAGCCCCGGGATCCTACGAGGGGAGCTGTTTTTT. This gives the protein CASSPGILRGELFF.

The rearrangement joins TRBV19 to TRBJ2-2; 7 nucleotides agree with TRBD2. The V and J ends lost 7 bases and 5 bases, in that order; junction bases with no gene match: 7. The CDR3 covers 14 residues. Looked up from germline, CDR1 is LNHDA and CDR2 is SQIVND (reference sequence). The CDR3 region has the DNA TGTGCCAGTAAGCGCGGGAGTCGAACCGGGGAGCTGTTTTTT. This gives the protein CASKRGSRTGELFF. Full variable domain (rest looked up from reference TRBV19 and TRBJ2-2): DGGITQSPKYLFRKEGQNVTLSCEQNLNHDAMYWYRQDPGQGLRLIYYSQIVNDFQKGDIAEGYSVSREKKESFPLTVTSAQKNPTAFYLCASKRGSRTGELFFGEGSRLTVL.

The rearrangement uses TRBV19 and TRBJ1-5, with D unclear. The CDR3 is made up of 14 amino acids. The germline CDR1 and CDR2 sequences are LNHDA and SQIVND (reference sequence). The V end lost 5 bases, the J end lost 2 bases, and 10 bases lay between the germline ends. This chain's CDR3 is CASSAYEGNQPQHF. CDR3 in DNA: TGTGCCAGTAGTGCGTACGAAGGCAATCAGCCCCAGCATTTT.

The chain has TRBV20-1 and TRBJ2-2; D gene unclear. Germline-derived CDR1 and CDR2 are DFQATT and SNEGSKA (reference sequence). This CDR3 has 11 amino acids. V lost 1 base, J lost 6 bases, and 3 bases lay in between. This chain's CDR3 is CSARGPGELFF. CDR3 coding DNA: TGCAGTGCTAGAGGGCCCGGGGAGCTGTTTTTT.

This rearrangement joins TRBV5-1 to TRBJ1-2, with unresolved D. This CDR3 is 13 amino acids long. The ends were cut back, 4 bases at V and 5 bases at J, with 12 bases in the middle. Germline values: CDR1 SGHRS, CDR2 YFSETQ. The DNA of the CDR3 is TGCGCCAGCAGCCCCGGGGAGGGATATGGCTACACCTTC. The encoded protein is CASSPGEGYGYTF.

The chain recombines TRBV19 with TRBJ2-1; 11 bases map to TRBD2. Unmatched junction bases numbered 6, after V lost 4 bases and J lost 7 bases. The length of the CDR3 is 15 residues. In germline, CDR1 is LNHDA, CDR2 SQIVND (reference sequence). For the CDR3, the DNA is TGTGCCAGTAGTAATAGCGGGAGGGCGCGGAATGAGCAGTTCTTC. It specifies CASSNSGRARNEQFF.

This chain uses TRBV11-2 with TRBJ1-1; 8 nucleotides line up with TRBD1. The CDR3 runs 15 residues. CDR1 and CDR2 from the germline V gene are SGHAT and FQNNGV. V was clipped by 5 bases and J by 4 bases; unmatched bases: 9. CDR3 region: CASSPLNRGATEAFF. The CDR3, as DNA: TGTGCCAGCAGCCCATTAAACAGGGGGGCCACTGAAGCTTTCTTT.

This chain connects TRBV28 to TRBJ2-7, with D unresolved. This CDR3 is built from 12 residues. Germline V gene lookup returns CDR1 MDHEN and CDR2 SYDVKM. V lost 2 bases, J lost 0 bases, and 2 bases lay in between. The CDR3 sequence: CASSLLSYEQYF. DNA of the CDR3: TGTGCCAGCAGTTTACTCTCCTACGAGCAGTACTTC.

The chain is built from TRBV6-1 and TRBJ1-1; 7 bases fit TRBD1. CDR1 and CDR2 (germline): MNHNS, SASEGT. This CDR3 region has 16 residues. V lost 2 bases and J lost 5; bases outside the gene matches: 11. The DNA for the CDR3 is TGTGCCAGCAGTGAAACGAGGGGGCGACGGGTAACTGAAGCTTTCTTT. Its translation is CASSETRGRRVTEAFF.

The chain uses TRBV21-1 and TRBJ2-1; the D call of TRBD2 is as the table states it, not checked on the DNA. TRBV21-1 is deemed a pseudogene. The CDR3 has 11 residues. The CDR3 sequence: CASTLALEQFF. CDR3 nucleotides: TGTGCCAGCACCCTAGCTTTAGAGCAGTTCTTC.